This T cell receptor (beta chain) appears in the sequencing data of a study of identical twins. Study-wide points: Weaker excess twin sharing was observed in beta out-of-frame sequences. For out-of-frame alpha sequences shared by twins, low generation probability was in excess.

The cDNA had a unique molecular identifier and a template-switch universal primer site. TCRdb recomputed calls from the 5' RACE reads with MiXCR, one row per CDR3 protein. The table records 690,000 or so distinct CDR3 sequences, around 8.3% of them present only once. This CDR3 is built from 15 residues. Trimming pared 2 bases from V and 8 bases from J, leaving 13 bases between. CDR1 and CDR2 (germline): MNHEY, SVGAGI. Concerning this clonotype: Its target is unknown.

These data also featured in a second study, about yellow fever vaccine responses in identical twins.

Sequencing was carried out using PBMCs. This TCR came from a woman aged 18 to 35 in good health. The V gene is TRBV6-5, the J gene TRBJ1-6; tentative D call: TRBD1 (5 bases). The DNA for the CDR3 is TGTGCCAGCAGTTACAGGGACCTGAGGGATTCACCCCTCCACTTT. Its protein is CASSYRDLRDSPLHF.